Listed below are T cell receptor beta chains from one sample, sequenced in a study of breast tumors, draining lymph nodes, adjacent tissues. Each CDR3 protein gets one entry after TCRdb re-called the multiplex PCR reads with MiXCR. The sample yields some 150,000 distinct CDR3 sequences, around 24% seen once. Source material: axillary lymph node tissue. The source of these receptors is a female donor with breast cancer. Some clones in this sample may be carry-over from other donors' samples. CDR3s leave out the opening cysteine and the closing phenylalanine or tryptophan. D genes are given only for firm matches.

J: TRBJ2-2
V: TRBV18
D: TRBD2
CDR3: ASSSGLATSGGELF

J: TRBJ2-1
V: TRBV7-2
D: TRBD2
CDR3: ASSFPSGGGRLNEQF

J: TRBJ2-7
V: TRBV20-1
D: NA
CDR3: SAAAPPSYEQY

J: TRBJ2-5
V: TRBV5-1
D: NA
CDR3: ASSLVVAKKETQY

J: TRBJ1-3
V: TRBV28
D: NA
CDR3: ASSSQGSTIY

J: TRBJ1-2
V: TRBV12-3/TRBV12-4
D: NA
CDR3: ASARGNNYGYT

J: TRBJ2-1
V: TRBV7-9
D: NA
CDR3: ASSRRLEPQQF

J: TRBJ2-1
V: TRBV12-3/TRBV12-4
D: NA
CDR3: ASSSALGSEQF

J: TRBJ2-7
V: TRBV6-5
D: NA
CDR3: ASSSESYEQY

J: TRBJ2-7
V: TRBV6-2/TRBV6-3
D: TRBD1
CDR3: ASSYAGTGVNEQY

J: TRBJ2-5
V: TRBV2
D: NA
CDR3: ASELGVGETQY

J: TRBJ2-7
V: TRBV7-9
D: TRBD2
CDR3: ASSLWTSGSPYEQY

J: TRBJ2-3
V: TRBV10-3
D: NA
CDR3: AISPSGTDTQY

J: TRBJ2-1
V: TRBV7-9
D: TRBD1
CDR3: AVRTGENEQF